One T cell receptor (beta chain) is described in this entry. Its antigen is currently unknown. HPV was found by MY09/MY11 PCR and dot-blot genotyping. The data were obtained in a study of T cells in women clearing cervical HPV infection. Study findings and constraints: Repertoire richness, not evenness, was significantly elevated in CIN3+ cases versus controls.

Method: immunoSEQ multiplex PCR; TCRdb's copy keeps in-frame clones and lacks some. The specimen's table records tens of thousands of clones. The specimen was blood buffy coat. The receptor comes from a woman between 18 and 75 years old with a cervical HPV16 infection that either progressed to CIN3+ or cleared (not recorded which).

The CDR3 sequence is CASRGQGDGNQPQHF. The sequenced CDR3 bases are TGTGCCAGTAGGGGACAGGGAGACGGCAATCAGCCC. The chain is built from TRBV19 and TRBJ1-5, with 9 bases aligning to TRBD1. The sequence runs out 3 residues before the end of the CDR3; the remainder is reconstructed from the germline J gene. Trimming cost V 6 bases and J 2 bases; bases outside gene matches: 5. Germline V CDR1 and CDR2: LNHDA, SQIVND (reference sequence). This CDR3 spans 15 amino acids.